This is a list of T cell receptor beta chains from one sample in a study of naive and memory T cell subsets. Each CDR3 protein is one row after TCRdb ran MiXCR on the 5' RACE reads. The table shows about 21,000 distinct CDR3 sequences, with roughly 4.1% occurring only once. The origin of the receptors is a male donor in good health. The CDR3 runs from the conserved cysteine through the conserved F or W. The order of the fields is clone size, J gene, D gene, V gene, CDR3 DNA, CDR3 protein. The D gene is left open where the match is weak. Part of the rows lack a size; the others show once, few, many or a class for expanded clones.

many | TRBJ2-2 | . | TRBV5-5 | TGTGCCAGCAGCGGGGCCGGGTCCTTCACCGGGGAGCTGTTTTTT | CASSGAGSFTGELFF
many | TRBJ2-7 | TRBD1 | TRBV20-1 | TGCAGTGCTAGTATAAGGGGGCGCGTATCAGAAGAGCAGTACTTC | CSASIRGRVSEEQYF
many | TRBJ2-7 | . | TRBV20-1 | TGCAGTGCTAGAGATAGTGGGATTCCCTACGAGCAGTACTTC | CSARDSGIPYEQYF
many | TRBJ1-6 | . | TRBV6-5 | TGTGCCAGCAGCACTAACCGTGCCGATAATTCACCCCTCCACTTT | CASSTNRADNSPLHF
many | TRBJ2-7 | . | TRBV20-1 | TGCAGTGCTAGCGCGACAGGCTCCTACGAGCAGTACTTC | CSASATGSYEQYF
few | TRBJ2-7 | . | TRBV6-2/TRBV6-3 | TGTGCCAGCAGAAATTACAGGGACGAGCAGTACTTC | CASRNYRDEQYF
many | TRBJ2-1 | . | TRBV19 | TGTGCCAGTAGTAGCGGTAGGGGGTATGATGAGCAGTTCTTC | CASSSGRGYDEQFF
few | TRBJ2-4 | . | TRBV7-2 | TGTGCCAGCAGCTTGGGGTCCAAAAACATTCAGTACTTC | CASSLGSKNIQYF
many | TRBJ2-7 | TRBD2 | TRBV6-6 | TGTGCCAGCAGTTACTCGAACCGACCGGGGGACTACCGCTACGAGCAGTACTTC | CASSYSNRPGDYRYEQYF
many | TRBJ2-1 | . | TRBV19 | TGTGCCAGTTTAGGGGACCATCGTCGGGAGCAGTTCTTC | CASLGDHRREQFF
many | TRBJ1-2 | . | TRBV16 | TGTGCCAGCAGCCAGGGCATGAGCTATGGCTACACCTTC | CASSQGMSYGYTF
many | TRBJ1-3 | . | TRBV4-2 | TGTGCCAGCAGCCAAGACCTCCCCCGGGCGGGGGACACCATATATTTT | CASSQDLPRAGDTIYF
many | TRBJ2-4 | . | TRBV15 | TGTGCCACCAGCAGAGGCGAACTAAACATTCAGTACTTC | CATSRGELNIQYF
many | TRBJ1-5 | . | TRBV19 | TGTGCCAGTAGTATTAGCGACTATAGCAATCAGCCCCAGCATTTT | CASSISDYSNQPQHF
. | TRBJ2-1 | TRBD2 | TRBV10-3 | TGTGCCATCAGTGATCCGACTAGCGGGAATGAGCAGTTCTTC | CAISDPTSGNEQFF
many | TRBJ1-4 | TRBD1 | TRBV28 | TGTGCCAGCAGGACAGGGCCCCCAACTAATGAAAAACTGTTTTTT | CASRTGPPTNEKLFF
many | TRBJ1-2 | TRBD1 | TRBV10-3 | TGTGCCACCGCACCCCAGGGGGAAAACTATGGCTACACCTTC | CATAPQGENYGYTF
many | TRBJ2-5 | . | TRBV3-1 | TGTGCCAGCAGCCAAGATCTCAGCGTAATGGAGACCCAGTACTTC | CASSQDLSVMETQYF
many | TRBJ2-3 | . | TRBV2 | TGTGCCAGCAGTGAAGATAGAAGTTTGGATACGCAGTATTTT | CASSEDRSLDTQYF
many | TRBJ2-7 | TRBD2 | TRBV20-1 | TGCAGTGCCCCGAGCGATCGGGGGGGTAGGAACGAGCAGTACTTC | CSAPSDRGGRNEQYF
many | TRBJ2-2 | TRBD2 | TRBV27 | TGTGCCAGCAGCCAGACAGCGGGAGTTCACACCGGGGAGCTGTTTTTT | CASSQTAGVHTGELFF
many | TRBJ1-1 | . | TRBV6-2/TRBV6-3 | TGTGCCAGCAGGCCCCGACAGGCTCTGACGGGTGACACTGAAGCTTTCTTT | CASRPRQALTGDTEAFF
medium-sized | TRBJ1-6 | . | TRBV6-2/TRBV6-3 | TGTGCCAGCAGTTACTGGGGGGCTTCGGCACCCCTCCACTTT | CASSYWGASAPLHF
many | TRBJ2-1 | . | TRBV12-5 | TGTGCTAGTGGTTTGGCACGGGGCCCGTCGGACAATGAGCAGTTCTTC | CASGLARGPSDNEQFF
many | TRBJ2-2 | . | TRBV3-1 | TGTGCCAGCAGCCAAGGGGGGCCCGGGGAGCTGTTTTTT | CASSQGGPGELFF
many | TRBJ2-7 | TRBD1 | TRBV28 | TGTGCCAGCAGTTCAATCCGGGACAGGGGCTACGAGCAGTACTTC | CASSSIRDRGYEQYF
medium-sized | TRBJ2-2 | . | TRBV24-1 | TGTGCCACCAGTGACGGGACTGAGACCGGGGAGCTGTTTTTT | CATSDGTETGELFF
many | TRBJ2-5 | TRBD2 | TRBV3-1 | TGTGCCAGCAGCCAAGAAATCGGTGGGAGGGGAGAAGAGACCCAGTACTTC | CASSQEIGGRGEETQYF
many | TRBJ2-1 | . | TRBV29-1 | TGCAGCCGATGCGCGTTCTCCTACAATGAGCAGTTCTTC | CSRCAFSYNEQFF
many | TRBJ2-2 | . | TRBV12-3/TRBV12-4 | TGTGCCAGCAGCCGCTGGACGGAGCTGTTTTTT | CASSRWTELFF
many | TRBJ2-2 | TRBD1 | TRBV2 | TGTGCCAGCAGGAAACAGGGGGCAGGCGGGGAGCTGTTTTTT | CASRKQGAGGELFF
many | TRBJ2-2 | . | TRBV7-8 | TGTGCCAGCAGCCAACAGTGGAGGGGCAACACCGGGGAGCTGTTTTTT | CASSQQWRGNTGELFF